This entry features one TCR beta chain sequence. The time point: pretreatment peripheral blood. Locally advanced or metastatic urothelial carcinoma was present in patients. The source of the sample is a study of PD-L1 blockade in urothelial cancer. Study-wide context: Starting in the mid-2010s, patients were given atezolizumab (1,200 mg intravenously every 3 weeks). Blood was tested 3 weeks (second dose) and 6 weeks into treatment.

Measured with immunoSEQ multiplex PCR; TCRdb has only the in-frame clones, and not every one. The repertoire holds 35,000 to 50,000 clones, with 70% to 90% as singletons. V was shortened by 0 bases and J by 8 bases, with 18 bases between the two germline ends. This CDR3 is 15 amino acids long. CDR1 is GTSNPN, CDR2 SVGIG, per germline (reference sequence). The genes are TRBV30 and TRBJ2-3; maybe TRBD2 (5 bases). Material: PBMCs, obtained around atezolizumab (anti-PD-L1) treatment. This clonotype was sampled from a man aged 55-75 years with urothelial cancer. CDR3 sequence: CAWSVRGPRVVTQYF. DNA for the CDR3: TGTGCCTGGAGTGTACGTGGGCCGAGGGTCGTTACGCAGTATTTT. Combining the CDR3 with reference TRBV30 and TRBJ2-3 gives the whole variable domain SQTIHQWPATLVQPVGSPLSLECTVEGTSNPNLYWYRQAAGRGLQLLFYSVGIGQISSEVPQNLSASRPQDRQFILSSKKLLLSDSGFYLCAWSVRGPRVVTQYFGPGTRLTVL.